The sequence of this T cell receptor beta chain was determined in a study of response to subunit inactivated influenza vaccine. Findings of the study overall: After each seasonal influenza vaccination, few new T cells are recruited, the authors suggested.

TCRdb called the RT-PCR reads again in MiXCR, with one record for every CDR3 protein. The profile shows under 850,000 distinct CDR3 sequences, roughly 20% of them singletons. The CDR3 spans 14 residues. The trim removed 5 bases at V and 12 bases at J, leaving 11 bases unmatched. Per the germline V gene, CDR1 is SGHVS and CDR2 is FQNEAQ. This clonotype was observed a few times. Its target is not known. Sequenced here: PBMCs from blood, sampled approximately 5 days after vaccination. This chain joins TRBV7-8 and TRBJ2-1; 9 nucleotides line up with TRBD2. This receptor was taken from a man aged 45-60 years who received an inactivated influenza vaccine. In DNA, the CDR3 is TGTGCCAGCAGCATAACCGGGACTAGCTTGGGGCAGTTCTTC. This translates into CASSITGTSLGQFF.